This T cell receptor beta chain was retrieved from a study of molecular identifiers for immune sequencing clone quantification (dated by TCRdb to the late 2010s). Background for the entire study: For a replicate experiment, the RNA from either approximately 20,000 or 100,000 naive CD8 T cells was divided into five aliquots, and four of those aliquots went on to sequencing. CD8 T cells were used in a methods study to benchmark molecular-identifier clustering-based TCR repertoire sequencing (MIDCIRS) and TCR RNA copy counting.

Points on this clonotype: Its antigen is unknown. Base qualities are not at hand, and no much larger clone is one base apart.

Paper-wide results and their limitations: The sizes of highly expanded clones could end up underestimated when identical TCR molecules share a barcode. Even against a background of some 1 million naive CD8 T cells, spiked-in Jurkat TCR RNA amounting to a single cell's worth was reported to be detectable. The naive libraries included spiked-in Jurkat TCR RNA (roughly nine copies' worth), and this Jurkat TCR RNA is not part of the donor repertoire. In CMV-specific effector cells, over 99% of molecules were held by clones above 20 RNA copies, whereas under 1% of molecules were held by such clones in naive cells. When barcode sub-clustering was not used, chimeric consensus sequences inflated TCR diversity, with chimeras reaching as high as 47%. Modeling estimated about 2.8 recovered TCR RNA copies per cell, compared with approximately 9.5 by digital PCR, which implies about 30% capture efficiency.

Libraries were made using PCR. This sample was sequenced with a NextSeq 500. Bulk TCR libraries were made following a previously described method, with the TCR primers given in Table S5. Total RNA was purified with the Qiagen AllPrep DNA/RNA kit. Before analysis, reads from multiple sequencing runs of one library were combined. The study's processing was this. Only reads with exact TCR constant sequence were kept, trimmed to 150 nt, and grouped by their 12-nt molecular barcodes. Reads within each barcode group were sub-clustered using a 15% Levenshtein threshold, and quality-weighted consensus sequences were constructed for each RNA molecule. Non-functional sequences were discarded, and so were lower-count sequences lying one edit away from another sequence. Barcode sub-clusters with fewer than 20% of the maximum read count were removed, based on fitting two negative binomial distributions. In TCRdb, the public reads were trimmed at Q25 with fastp and aligned with MiXCR, with productive beta chains retained. Records with the same CDR3 protein are collapsed into one entry carrying the most frequent genes and DNA. The authors' filters were not applied to this entry. This sample lists 90,000 or so distinct CDR3 sequences; 20% to 30% were detected once. The ten largest clones capture about 0.8% of the sample.

Its CDR3 holds 13 amino acids, cysteine through phenylalanine. Only CDR3 DNA remains: 39 bases, in frame from the first base. The germline V gene (reference sequence) provides CDR1 DFQATT and CDR2 SNEGSKA. V lost 2 bases and J lost 8 bases; the stretch between them is 10 bases long. Libraries of naive CD8 T cells were generated from roughly 21,000 to 960,000 sorted cells, with 10%, 30% or 50% of the purified RNA used. On a BD FACSAria II, naive CD8 T cells were FACS-sorted as CD8+CD4-CCR7+CD45RA+ and collected into RLT Plus buffer. To test detection sensitivity, Jurkat RNA equal to around nine TCR copies was added to samples of about 18,000-1,100,000 naive CD8 T cells. CD8 T cells were enriched using RosetteSep CD8+ T Cell Enrichment Cocktail and Ficoll-Paque, and the enriched cells then underwent ACK red cell lysis.

The sequencing input was naive CD8+ T cells from blood, with Jurkat cell RNA spiked in. Sample cell subset or site, as interpreted from the label and publication: FACS-sorted CD8+CD4-CCR7+CD45RA+ naive T cells. The sequence came from a human donor in good health. Some libraries in this study had Jurkat cell RNA spiked in. The rearrangement combines TRBV20-1 with TRBJ2-6; the D gene identity is not certain. In nucleotide form, the sequence is TGCAGTGCTAGATCGGGCAGTACCAACGTCCTGACTTTC. Its translation reads: CSARSGSTNVLTF.